This is a list of T cell receptor beta chains from one sample in a study of control samples from healthy donors and cancer patients. Sequencing was performed with immunoSEQ multiplex PCR; in TCRdb, only in-frame clones are kept and a portion is missing. The sample has 90,000 to 150,000 clones, about nine tenths seen once; the top ten hold 7.8%. Sample: blood. Every receptor here comes from a woman aged 18-29 years in good health. Both conserved end residues are part of each CDR3. The order of the fields is clone size, D gene, J gene, V gene, CDR3 protein, CDR3 DNA. The D gene is left open where the match is weak. The size field is filled for only some rows; it gives once, few, many or a size class.

clone size: .
D gene: TRBD2
J gene: TRBJ2-2
V gene: TRBV11-3
CDR3 protein: CASTAGDRTGELFF
CDR3 DNA: TGTGCCAGCACCGCGGGAGATAGGACCGGGGAGCTGTTTTTT

clone size: .
D gene: .
J gene: TRBJ1-2
V gene: TRBV25-1
CDR3 protein: CASSESLSRRGYTF
CDR3 DNA: TGTGCCAGCAGTGAATCCTTGTCTCGGCGTGGCTACACCTTC

clone size: .
D gene: .
J gene: TRBJ2-3
V gene: TRBV7-3
CDR3 protein: CASSPTQTPTDTQYF
CDR3 DNA: TGTGCCAGCAGCCCCACTCAAACTCCCACAGATACGCAGTATTTT

clone size: .
D gene: .
J gene: TRBJ1-5
V gene: TRBV6-6
CDR3 protein: CASSFTQGGNQPQHF
CDR3 DNA: TGTGCCAGCAGTTTCACACAGGGCGGCAATCAGCCCCAGCATTTT

clone size: once
D gene: .
J gene: TRBJ2-5
V gene: TRBV5-6
CDR3 protein: CASSFPTVRETQYF
CDR3 DNA: TGTGCCAGCAGCTTCCCGACTGTTCGAGAGACCCAGTACTTC

clone size: once
D gene: TRBD2
J gene: TRBJ2-1
V gene: TRBV19
CDR3 protein: CASSIRRDRAGGPPNEQFF
CDR3 DNA: TGTGCCAGTAGTATCCGCCGTGATCGAGCGGGAGGGCCTCCGAATGAGCAGTTCTTC

clone size: .
D gene: .
J gene: TRBJ2-3
V gene: TRBV7-2
CDR3 protein: CASSFSGLRADTQYF
CDR3 DNA: TGTGCCAGCAGCTTTTCCGGCCTTCGAGCAGATACGCAGTATTTT

clone size: .
D gene: .
J gene: TRBJ2-5
V gene: TRBV7-9
CDR3 protein: CASSLAQWKDETQYF
CDR3 DNA: TGTGCCAGCAGCTTAGCGCAATGGAAGGATGAGACCCAGTACTTC

clone size: .
D gene: TRBD2
J gene: TRBJ2-3
V gene: TRBV12-5
CDR3 protein: CASGWGLAGHRDTQYF
CDR3 DNA: TGTGCTAGTGGTTGGGGACTAGCGGGCCACAGGGATACGCAGTATTTT

clone size: .
D gene: TRBD1
J gene: TRBJ1-6
V gene: TRBV12-3/TRBV12-4
CDR3 protein: CASSPGTGGPLHF
CDR3 DNA: TGTGCCAGCAGTCCCGGGACAGGGGGACCCCTCCACTTT

clone size: .
D gene: .
J gene: TRBJ2-7
V gene: TRBV11-2
CDR3 protein: CASSLEVAGPSYEQYF
CDR3 DNA: TGTGCCAGCAGCTTAGAGGTGGCAGGGCCCTCCTACGAGCAGTACTTC

clone size: .
D gene: .
J gene: TRBJ2-5
V gene: TRBV7-2
CDR3 protein: CASSLASWGPSVTQYF
CDR3 DNA: TGTGCCAGCAGCTTAGCATCGTGGGGACCATCGGTCACCCAGTACTTC

clone size: .
D gene: .
J gene: TRBJ2-2
V gene: TRBV24-1
CDR3 protein: CATSGVTETPGELFF
CDR3 DNA: TGTGCCACCAGTGGTGTCACAGAGACCCCCGGGGAGCTGTTTTTT